One sample yielded the 7 T cell receptor beta chains listed below, sequenced in a study of blood T cell repertoires in COVID-19. The data were produced by immunoSEQ multiplex PCR, yet TCRdb's version contains in-frame clones alone and is incomplete. The data show hundreds of thousands of clones, just over 85% seen once. The sequenced sample was PBMCs or T cells enriched from blood (not recorded which). These receptors came from a woman in her fifties or sixties with acute COVID-19.

The chain is built from TRBV5-1 and TRBJ1-2; TRBD1 aligns across 8 bases. After removal of 4 bases from V and 3 bases from J, the junction contained 2 bases not matched to a gene. Looked up from germline, CDR1 is SGHRS and CDR2 is YFSETQ. CDR3 length: 13 residues. The CDR3 spells CASSMDRDYGYTF. The DNA of the CDR3 is TGCGCCAGCAGCATGGACAGGGACTATGGCTACACCTTC.

The rearrangement joins TRBV7-6 to TRBJ2-7, with 10 bases fitting TRBD1. V lost 3 bases and J lost 3; bases outside the gene matches: 8. This CDR3 is 16 amino acids long. CDR1 is SGHVS, CDR2 FNYEAQ, per germline. The CDR3 is CASSFSPGTGVYEQYF. CDR3 coding DNA: TGTGCCAGCAGCTTTTCCCCCGGGACAGGGGTCTACGAGCAGTACTTC. Combining the CDR3 with reference TRBV7-6 and TRBJ2-7 gives the whole variable domain GAGVSQSPRYKVTKRGQDVALRCDPISGHVSLYWYRQALGQGPEFLTYFNYEAQQDKSGLPNDRFSAERPEGSISTLTIQRTEQRDSAMYRCASSFSPGTGVYEQYFGPGTRLTVT.

This chain links TRBV18 with TRBJ2-2, with D possibly TRBD2 on 6 matching bases. The CDR3 runs 15 residues. Trimming took off 7 bases at V and 4 bases at J, with 16 bases between the two ends. Germline V gene lookup returns CDR1 KGHSH and CDR2 LQKENI. The CDR3 bases are TGTGCCAGCTTGTTTACGGGGACTGTCACCGGGGAGCTGTTTTTT. It specifies CASLFTGTVTGELFF.

This CDR3 reads CASSQEVTGLAGFTRLYEQYF. CDR3 DNA: TGTGCCAGCAGCCAAGAGGTCACGGGACTAGCGGGATTCACACGCCTCTACGAGCAGTACTTC. The V gene is TRBV3-1 (or the pseudogene TRBV3-2), the J gene TRBJ2-7; TRBD2 agrees at 13 bases. The CDR3 is 21 residues long. Germline V lookup: CDR1 LGHDT, CDR2 YNNKEL (reference sequence). J was trimmed by 3 bases and V by 0 bases; bases with no gene match: 17.

As to this clone: The germline gene is not matched at one end of the junction; a read error may be the cause. V gene TRBV5-6 combines with J gene TRBJ2-5; D may be TRBD2 (6 bases). This CDR3 has 12 residues. The germline CDR1 and CDR2 sequences are SGHDT and YYEEEE. The CDR3 is CASSLALARGHF. The CDR3 DNA is TGTGCCAGCAGCTTGGCACTAGCAAGAGGTCACTTC.

The chain has TRBV28 and TRBJ1-5; D ambiguous. V lost 5 bases, J lost 8 bases, and 10 bases lay in between. Germline CDR1 and CDR2: MDHEN and SYDVKM. This CDR3 has 12 amino acids. CDR3 DNA sequence: TGTGCCAGCAGTGACCCCCGGGAGCCCCAGCATTTT. Protein sequence: CASSDPREPQHF.

The chain joins TRBV28 to TRBJ2-7; no reliable D call. V dropped 8 bases and J dropped 4 bases, with 12 bases sitting between them. Germline V gives CDR1 MDHEN, CDR2 SYDVKM. The CDR3 has 12 residues. CDR3 in DNA: TGTGCCAGCTACCGGTCGGGTTACGAGCAGTACTTC. This encodes CASYRSGYEQYF.